These 27 T cell receptor beta chains were all obtained from the same sample, sequenced in a study of T cell responses to AZD1222 COVID-19 vaccine. Method: immunoSEQ multiplex PCR; TCRdb's copy keeps in-frame clones and lacks some. The sample lists 130,000 or so clones, about nine tenths occurring once. Sequenced material: peripheral blood, taken on day 0 of AZD1222 vaccination. The receptors here all came from an adult in good health.

This chain links TRBV4-3 with TRBJ2-1, with a weak D call TRBD1 (5 bases). V was cut by 0 bases and J by 12 bases, with 12 bases left in between. The germline CDR1 and CDR2 sequences are LGHNA and YSLEER. CDR3 length: 13 amino acids. CDR3 DNA: TGCGCCAGCAGCCAAGATCAGTACCAGGGGCAGTTCTTC. Translating gives CASSQDQYQGQFF.

This rearrangement joins TRBV12-5 to TRBJ1-2; 9 nucleotides line up with TRBD1. Germline V CDR1 and CDR2: LGHNT, FRNRAP. The V gene end was trimmed by 6 bases and the J gene end by 4 bases; junction bases not matched to a gene: 6. The CDR3 length is 14 residues. The CDR3 here is CASGPRGQGYGYTF. As DNA, the CDR3 is TGTGCTAGTGGCCCCAGGGGACAGGGCTATGGCTACACCTTC.

CDR3 in DNA: TGTGCCAGCAGCCAAGATTTAGGGGGTTCCTCTGGAAACACCATATATTTT. Translation: CASSQDLGGSSGNTIYF. The rearrangement links TRBV4-2 to TRBJ1-3; tentatively, D is TRBD1 (6 bases). CDR1 and CDR2 (germline): LGHNA, YNFKEQ. The CDR3 length is 17 residues. The germline V and J ends were trimmed by 0 bases and 0 bases, with 12 bases remaining between them.

The rearrangement links TRBV28 to TRBJ1-4, with unresolved D. CDR3 length: 14 amino acids. V was clipped by 6 bases and J by 7 bases, with 15 bases between them. Germline V gene lookup returns CDR1 MDHEN and CDR2 SYDVKM. CDR3 region: CASRELQVFEKLFF. The CDR3 DNA sequence: TGTGCCAGCAGGGAATTGCAGGTCTTTGAAAAACTGTTTTTT.

The rearrangement uses TRBV28 and TRBJ2-2, with TRBD2 matching 7 bases. Germline CDR1 reads MDHEN; CDR2 reads SYDVKM. The CDR3 loop spans 14 amino acids. After removal of 2 bases from V and 5 bases from J, the junction contained 2 bases not matched to a gene. The CDR3 DNA is TGTGCCAGCAGTTTAGGGGGAGGGACCGGGGAGCTGTTTTTT. This encodes CASSLGGGTGELFF.

The chain joins TRBV4-2 to TRBJ1-3; D may be TRBD1 (5 bases). In germline, CDR1 is LGHNA, CDR2 YNFKEQ. CDR3 size: 14 residues. The ends were cut back, 0 bases at V and 4 bases at J, with 7 bases in the middle. CDR3 nucleotide sequence: TGTGCCAGCAGCCAAGACTGGGGGGGAAACACCATATATTTT. Translation: CASSQDWGGNTIYF.

The V gene is TRBV3-1 (or the pseudogene TRBV3-2), the J gene TRBJ1-1; D perhaps matches TRBD1 (6 bases). The CDR3 contains 15 residues. Trimming removed 4 bases from V and 4 bases from J, with 16 bases in between. The germline CDR1 and CDR2 sequences are LGHDT and YNNKEL (reference sequence). The CDR3 DNA is TGTGCCAGCAGCCCTCCGGGGGCCTGGGGCACTGAAGCTTTCTTT. It specifies CASSPPGAWGTEAFF.

The V call is TRBV30, the J call TRBJ1-5; TRBD1 is a possible D gene (5 bases). Germline V gives CDR1 GTSNPN, CDR2 SVGIG (reference sequence). The CDR3 is made up of 14 amino acids. V was clipped by 0 bases and J by 7 bases, with 13 bases between them. The CDR3 nucleotides read TGTGCCTGGAGTGTAGGGACCCGGGGGCAGCCCCAGCATTTT. This encodes CAWSVGTRGQPQHF.

The genes are TRBV3-1 (or the pseudogene TRBV3-2) and TRBJ2-5, with TRBD1 identical over 7 bases. Germline V CDR1 and CDR2: LGHDT, YNNKEL (reference sequence). V lost 2 bases to trimming and J lost 9 bases; unmatched junction nucleotides: 12. This CDR3 is 15 amino acids long. CDR3 region: CASSQTTGALLAQYF. The CDR3, as DNA: TGTGCCAGCAGCCAAACCACAGGGGCCCTTCTGGCCCAGTACTTC.

J is TRBJ1-1 and V is TRBV6-5, with D maybe TRBD1 (6 bases). Germline loops: CDR1 MNHEY, CDR2 SVGAGI. Trimming left V 7 bases short and J 6 bases short, with 21 bases between. CDR3 length: 15 amino acids. The CDR3 loop is CASTFVRGIFAEAFF. DNA of the CDR3: TGTGCCAGCACTTTTGTTAGGGGGATATTCGCTGAAGCTTTCTTT.

This chain connects TRBV5-5 to TRBJ2-1; TRBD2 matches 11 bases. Losses at the gene ends were 0 bases for V and 10 bases for J; bases not matched to a gene: 9. Germline V gene data show CDR1 as SGHKS and CDR2 as YYEKEE (reference sequence). The CDR3 runs to 16 residues. The CDR3 loop reads CASSLASGGTRQEQFF. CDR3 nucleotides: TGTGCCAGCAGCTTGGCTAGCGGGGGGACCAGACAGGAGCAGTTCTTC.

V gene TRBV4-1 combines with J gene TRBJ1-2; D unresolved. Germline lookup yields CDR1 MGHRA and CDR2 YSYEKL. The length of the CDR3 is 15 residues. Trimming removed 0 bases at V and 0 bases at J, with 8 bases between. The CDR3 loop reads CASSQESRANYGYTF. DNA of the CDR3: TGCGCCAGCAGCCAAGAGAGTAGAGCTAACTATGGCTACACCTTC.

The chain carries TRBV7-2 and TRBJ2-3, with D possibly matching TRBD1 (5 bases). The CDR3 runs 16 residues. V was shortened by 1 base and J by 4 bases, with 15 bases between the two germline ends. Germline-derived CDR1 and CDR2 are SGHTA and FQGNSA. Here the CDR3 reads CASSLVFWGTPDTQYF. Here the CDR3 DNA reads TGTGCCAGCAGCTTAGTCTTTTGGGGCACGCCAGATACGCAGTATTTT.

V usage is TRBV6-5 and J usage is TRBJ1-1, with a tentative D call TRBD1 (6 bases). The germline V gene encodes CDR1 MNHEY and CDR2 SVGAGI. V lost 6 bases to trimming and J lost 5 bases, with 16 bases between them. The CDR3 length is 14 residues. The CDR3 loop reads CASRTGAGDTEAFF. The CDR3 bases are TGTGCCAGCAGAACGGGGGCAGGGGATACTGAAGCTTTCTTT.

This rearrangement joins TRBV5-1 to TRBJ2-1, with 9 bases lining up with TRBD1. The CDR3 runs 13 residues. Germline CDR1 is SGHRS and CDR2 is YFSETQ. J lost 6 bases, V lost 4 bases, and 2 bases had no gene match. In nucleotides, the CDR3 is TGCGCCAGCAGCCCGGGACAGGGCAATGAGCAGTTCTTC. Encoded protein: CASSPGQGNEQFF.

The chain joins TRBV6-8 to TRBJ2-5; D unclear. The ends were cut back, 2 bases at V and 7 bases at J, with 20 bases in the middle. This CDR3 spans 16 amino acids. Germline-derived CDR1 and CDR2 are MNHGY and SAAAGT. The CDR3 DNA sequence: TGTGCCAGCAGTTACCCCACCCAGACGGTTGTTGGGACCCAGTACTTC. It yields the protein CASSYPTQTVVGTQYF.

This chain joins TRBV6-5 and TRBJ1-1; D call uncertain. The CDR3 contains 12 residues. The germline V gene encodes CDR1 MNHEY and CDR2 SVGAGI. The V end lost 7 bases, the J end lost 1 base, and 7 bases lay between the germline ends. The CDR3 region is CASTRPNTEAFF. The CDR3 DNA reads as TGTGCCAGCACAAGACCGAACACTGAAGCTTTCTTT.

The CDR3 nucleotides are TGTGCCACCAGTGACCCGACAGGGGTTGGAGAGACCCAGTACTTC. Its translation is CATSDPTGVGETQYF. The gene calls are TRBV24-1 and TRBJ2-5; 8 bases fit TRBD1. The CDR3 loop spans 15 amino acids. Germline V gives CDR1 KGHDR, CDR2 SFDVKD. The V segment lost 4 bases and the J segment 4 bases; nucleotides outside the gene matches: 7.

The chain has TRBV30 and TRBJ1-5, with D possibly TRBD1 on 6 matching bases. The germline CDR1 and CDR2 sequences are GTSNPN and SVGIG (reference sequence). V dropped 5 bases and J dropped 4 bases, with 18 bases sitting between them. The CDR3 is 15 residues long. The DNA of the CDR3 is TGTGCCTGGGCGCGCGGACAGAGGGAGAATCAGCCCCAGCATTTT. Protein sequence: CAWARGQRENQPQHF.

The chain joins TRBV18 to TRBJ1-2; TRBD1 aligns across 7 bases. Germline lookup yields CDR1 KGHSH and CDR2 LQKENI. With 6 bases clipped from V and 5 bases from J, the junction kept 12 bases outside the gene matches. This CDR3 has 15 amino acids. CDR3 residues: CASSYPGGQRYGYTF. As DNA, the CDR3 is TGTGCCAGCTCGTACCCGGGGGGACAGAGATATGGCTACACCTTC.

This clone has just a few counts. J is TRBJ1-2 and V is TRBV6-5; unclear D gene. CDR1 MNHEY and CDR2 SVGAGI come from the germline V gene. The length of the CDR3 is 14 residues. V was clipped by 2 bases and J by 2 bases, with 9 bases between them. The CDR3 reads CASSYGAENYGYTF. CDR3 sequence (DNA): TGTGCCAGCAGTTACGGTGCGGAAAACTATGGCTACACCTTC.

The rearrangement uses TRBV5-1 and TRBJ2-3, with 7 bases fitting TRBD2. The CDR3 is 14 residues long. V lost 4 bases, J lost 5 bases, and 7 bases stayed unmatched. Germline CDR1 and CDR2: SGHRS and YFSETQ. Here the CDR3 reads CASSPARGRDTQYF. The CDR3 DNA reads TGCGCCAGCAGCCCCGCGCGGGGGAGAGATACGCAGTATTTT.

This clone was seen a handful of times. The J gene is TRBJ2-3, the V gene TRBV6-2 or TRBV6-3, with D perhaps matching TRBD1 (5 bases). This CDR3 spans 13 amino acids. Germline CDR1 and CDR2: MNHEY and SVGEGT. V lost 5 bases to trimming and J lost 5 bases, with 11 bases between them. CDR3 loop: CASSSFQGDTQYF. Here the CDR3 DNA reads TGTGCCAGCAGTAGTTTTCAGGGAGATACGCAGTATTTT.

The chain links TRBV5-6 to TRBJ1-1; D is ambiguous. CDR3 length equals 16 residues. CDR1 and CDR2 from the germline V gene are SGHDT and YYEEEE. Trimming took 1 base from V and 4 from J, leaving 17 bases between them. DNA of the CDR3: TGTGCCAGCAGCTTGAACGGGCGGGTGGGGAGCACTGAAGCTTTCTTT. Amino acid sequence: CASSLNGRVGSTEAFF.

This chain uses TRBV6-6 with TRBJ2-7; no reliable D call. The CDR3 has 13 amino acids. Germline CDR1 and CDR2: MNHNY and SVGAGI (reference sequence). Trimming pared 4 bases from V and 4 bases from J, leaving 11 bases between. CDR3 in amino acids: CASSLGLGYEQYF. CDR3 DNA sequence: TGTGCCAGCAGTTTAGGCCTGGGGTACGAGCAGTACTTC.

This rearrangement joins TRBV7-9 to TRBJ1-1, with D tentatively TRBD1 (6 bases). V was shortened by 5 bases and J by 5 bases, with 15 bases between the two germline ends. The germline CDR1 and CDR2 sequences are SEHNR and FQNEAQ (reference sequence). The CDR3 runs to 14 residues. This CDR3 reads CASSHKQGRTEAFF. DNA for the CDR3: TGTGCCAGCAGCCACAAACAGGGAAGGACTGAAGCTTTCTTT.

The chain uses TRBV6-9 and TRBJ2-5; D possibly corresponds to TRBD1 (6 bases). Germline loops: CDR1 MNHGY, CDR2 SVAAGI. V was shortened by 2 bases and J by 1 base, with 20 bases between the two germline ends. The CDR3 runs 18 residues. CDR3 loop: CASSYTESLRDIQETQYF. The CDR3 nucleotides read TGTGCCAGCAGTTATACCGAATCCCTCCGGGACATCCAAGAGACCCAGTACTTC.